This T cell receptor (beta chain) was documented in a study of blood T cell repertoires in COVID-19. Study details: Sample material is recorded as cDNA or gDNA derived from T cells, B-cell-depleted T cells, or PBMCs.

The assay was immunoSEQ multiplex PCR, and TCRdb's table has in-frame clones only and misses some. The sample carries 27,000 or so clones, over 75% recorded once. The CDR3 is 14 residues long. The germline V gene encodes CDR1 DFQATT and CDR2 SNEGSKA (reference sequence). Germline trimming cut 3 bases from V and 4 bases from J; bases unmatched to any gene: 6. The sample taken for sequencing was peripheral blood. This rearrangement joins TRBV20-1 to TRBJ1-5; 7 positions match TRBD1. The clonotype comes from a woman between 50 and 59 years old with active COVID-19. The CDR3 coding sequence is TGCAGTGCTAGTCCCGGGACAGCTAATCAGCCCCAGCATTTT. Translating gives CSASPGTANQPQHF.